Below are 15 T cell receptor beta chains sequenced from a single sample in a study of control samples from healthy donors and cancer patients. The method was immunoSEQ multiplex PCR; TCRdb's version includes in-frame clones alone and lacks a portion of them. The sample has about 170,000 clones, about nine tenths seen once. Sequencing was carried out using blood. The receptors come from a woman aged 25 to 39 in good health.

This chain joins TRBV10-3 and TRBJ2-5; D might be TRBD1 (8 bases). Germline CDR1 reads ENHRY; CDR2 reads SYGVKD. Trimming stripped 1 base from V and 11 bases from J, with 17 bases between. This CDR3 spans 14 amino acids. CDR3 region: CAISEFQGAGEQYF. DNA of the CDR3: TGTGCCATCAGTGAGTTCCAGGGGGCGGGGGAGCAGTACTTC.

This rearrangement joins TRBV12-3 or TRBV12-4 to TRBJ1-2, with a tentative D call TRBD1 (5 bases). The CDR3 loop spans 12 amino acids. Trimming left V 2 bases short and J 7 bases short, with 8 bases between. In DNA form, the CDR3 reads TGTGCCAGCAGTTTAAGGGGTAGTGGCTACACCTTC. Translating it yields CASSLRGSGYTF.

V and J are TRBV19 and TRBJ1-5; D remains ambiguous. The V gene's germline CDR1 is LNHDA and CDR2 SQIVND (reference sequence). V was pared by 3 bases and J by 2 bases, with 5 bases between. The CDR3 consists of 13 residues. The CDR3 DNA reads as TGTGCCAGTAGTATGGGCGGCAATCAGCCCCAGCATTTT. Amino acid sequence: CASSMGGNQPQHF.

This chain joins TRBV3-1 (or the pseudogene TRBV3-2) and TRBJ1-2; 10 bases are a match to TRBD1. Trimming cost V 3 bases and J 6 bases; bases outside gene matches: 1. Germline CDR1 is LGHDT and CDR2 is YNNKEL (reference sequence). CDR3 length: 13 amino acids. CDR3 sequence: CASSHGTGDGYTF. CDR3 bases: TGTGCCAGCAGCCACGGGACAGGGGATGGCTACACCTTC.

The gene calls are TRBV7-9 and TRBJ2-1; D may be TRBD2 (5 bases). CDR3 length equals 14 residues. Per germline, CDR1 SEHNR and CDR2 FQNEAQ (reference sequence). V was trimmed by 5 bases and J by 6 bases, leaving 14 bases between them. The DNA for the CDR3 is TGTGCCAGCAGCCGTAGCGCCACGACCAATGAGCAGTTCTTC. Translating gives CASSRSATTNEQFF.

Here the CDR3 DNA reads TGTGCCAGCAGTGAATATAGCAGGGTCACTGAAGCTTTCTTT. It translates to CASSEYSRVTEAFF. The chain links TRBV6-1 to TRBJ1-1; D perhaps matches TRBD1 (5 bases). The V gene lost 2 bases and the J gene lost 4 bases, with 11 bases spanning the gap. CDR1 is MNHNS and CDR2 is SASEGT in the germline V gene. This CDR3 is built from 14 residues.

This clone showed up just once. The rearrangement joins TRBV30 to TRBJ2-2; 10 bases line up with TRBD2. Per the germline V gene, CDR1 is GTSNPN and CDR2 is SVGIG (reference sequence). The V gene end was trimmed by 7 bases and the J gene end by 1 base; junction bases not matched to a gene: 3. CDR3 size: 14 residues. The CDR3 protein is CASRTSGNTGELFF. DNA of the CDR3: TGTGCCTCCCGGACTAGCGGGAACACCGGGGAGCTGTTTTTT.

The V and J genes are TRBV7-6 and TRBJ1-1; D is unresolved. The CDR3 totals 13 residues. Per germline, CDR1 SGHVS and CDR2 FNYEAQ. V dropped 5 bases and J dropped 1 base, with 8 bases sitting between them. The CDR3 protein is CASSLGRNTEAFF. The CDR3 DNA sequence: TGTGCCAGCAGCCTAGGCAGGAACACTGAAGCTTTCTTT.

V gene TRBV11-2 combines with J gene TRBJ2-1; TRBD2 matches 10 bases. The V gene end was trimmed by 5 bases and the J gene end by 6 bases; junction bases not matched to a gene: 7. The CDR3 loop spans 15 amino acids. Germline V CDR1 and CDR2: SGHAT, FQNNGV. The CDR3 DNA reads TGTGCCAGCAGCCCGGGACTAGCGTCGAGCAATGAGCAGTTCTTC. It codes for CASSPGLASSNEQFF.

This clone was detected only once. This rearrangement joins TRBV14 to TRBJ1-4; unclear D gene. Trimming removed 7 bases from V and 8 bases from J, with 11 bases in between. The CDR3 spans 12 residues. Germline-derived CDR1 and CDR2 are SGHDN and FVKESK. DNA of the CDR3: TGTGCCAGCAACCAGGTCGGCGAAAAACTGTTTTTT. Translation: CASNQVGEKLFF.

The chain couples TRBV27 to TRBJ2-3; D is tentatively TRBD1 or TRBD2 (5 bases each). The CDR3 totals 14 residues. The germline V gene encodes CDR1 MNHEY and CDR2 SMNVEV (reference sequence). V lost 5 bases, J lost 4 bases, and 13 bases lay in between. CDR3 sequence reads: CASSNGMGADTQYF. The CDR3 region has the DNA TGTGCCAGCAGTAACGGGATGGGGGCAGATACGCAGTATTTT.

The V call is TRBV10-1, the J call TRBJ1-6, with 10 nucleotides matching TRBD1. The trim removed 10 bases at V and 2 bases at J, leaving 11 bases unmatched. This CDR3 is 17 amino acids long. Germline CDR1 and CDR2: WNHNN and SYGVQD (reference sequence). The CDR3 loop reads CAIGTGETRTYNSPLHF. The CDR3 DNA reads TGCGCCATCGGGACAGGGGAGACGCGGACCTATAATTCACCCCTCCACTTT.

The chain recombines TRBV29-1 with TRBJ2-6, with a tentative D call TRBD1 (5 bases). Germline V gene lookup returns CDR1 SQVTM and CDR2 ANQGSEA. V lost 3 bases, J lost 4 bases, and 10 bases lay in between. The CDR3 contains 14 residues. In nucleotides, the CDR3 is TGCAGCGTTGACCAGGGTTCAGGGGCCAACGTCCTGACTTTC. The encoded protein is CSVDQGSGANVLTF.

J is TRBJ1-6 and V is TRBV6-1; D gene ambiguous. The CDR3 spans 13 residues. V was cut by 3 bases and J by 9 bases, with 9 bases left in between. CDR1 is MNHNS, CDR2 SASEGT, per germline. CDR3 residues: CASSEADPSPLHF. The CDR3 DNA reads TGTGCCAGCAGTGAGGCGGATCCTTCACCCCTCCACTTT.

This clone occurred once. The chain combines TRBV6-6 with TRBJ2-5; TRBD2 matches at 14 bases. Per germline, CDR1 MNHNY and CDR2 SVGAGI (reference sequence). The CDR3 covers 18 residues. The junction had 10 bases not matched to a gene; V was cut back by 5 bases and J by 2 bases. CDR3 sequence reads: CASSPRTSGRRGQETQYF. In DNA, the CDR3 is TGTGCCAGCAGTCCCCGGACTAGCGGGAGGCGTGGGCAAGAGACCCAGTACTTC.